A selection of T cell receptor beta chains follows, all from one sample in a study of blood T cell repertoires in COVID-19. Here immunoSEQ multiplex PCR was the method, and the copy in TCRdb shows in-frame clones only, minus some. The table lists under 150,000 clones, more than 75% of them singletons. Material: peripheral blood. These receptors all stem from a man aged 55 to 70 with acute or convalescent COVID-19. The CDR3 runs from the conserved cysteine through the conserved F or W.

J | V | CDR3
TRBJ2-3 | TRBV2 | CASRPAGGGNTQYF
TRBJ1-2 | TRBV27 | CASSPSPTGGYGYTF
TRBJ2-3 | TRBV19 | CASRVSGTDTQYF
TRBJ2-1 | TRBV30 | CAWSVGTSGRTNEQFF
TRBJ2-1 | TRBV6-5 | CASSLDRGTYNEQFF
TRBJ1-2 | TRBV11-3 | CASSQGQYHYTF
TRBJ2-5 | TRBV28 | CASSPDRESETQYF
TRBJ1-2 | TRBV28 | CASSLGDRAIYGYTF
TRBJ1-1 | TRBV7-6 | CASSLGILGQGALEAFF
TRBJ1-6 | TRBV19 | CASRENNSPLHF
TRBJ1-1 | TRBV18 | CASSPGQGATEAFF
TRBJ1-4 | TRBV19 | CASSIATGTIEKLFF
TRBJ2-7 | TRBV2 | CASTESLAGIYEQYF
TRBJ2-7 | TRBV27 | CASSLGQNSYEQYF
TRBJ2-7 | TRBV6-5 | CATRPGTEGYEQYF
TRBJ2-2 | TRBV6-4 | CASSDSSSGELFF
TRBJ1-5 | TRBV6-5 | CASRMAGSSNQPQHF
TRBJ1-3 | TRBV6-5 | CASSYRDSASGNTIYF
TRBJ1-6 | TRBV28 | CATIGGFDNSPLHF
TRBJ2-3 | TRBV18 | CASSVGTGSGLWTDTQYF
TRBJ2-2 | TRBV10-3 | CAITTGNTGELFF
TRBJ2-7 | TRBV27 | CASGTGTGSYEQYF
TRBJ2-4 | TRBV28 | CASSFTGATAKNIQYF
TRBJ2-7 | TRBV13 | CASSLDRGYEQYF
TRBJ2-3 | TRBV3-1/TRBV3-2 | CASSQGLAVTDTQYF
TRBJ2-7 | TRBV18 | CASSPGTSGRGEQYF
TRBJ2-7 | TRBV27 | CASSNFRTGGYEQYF
TRBJ1-2 | TRBV5-5 | CASSFEGQGRRLHGHTF
TRBJ2-7 | TRBV30 | CAWSQQGAHEQYF
TRBJ2-2 | TRBV7-6 | CASSRQGTGVLVGELFF
TRBJ2-5 | TRBV2 | CASSVQGPLQETQYF
TRBJ1-2 | TRBV3-1/TRBV3-2 | CASSQTGTALGRYGYTF
TRBJ1-2 | TRBV11-2 | CASSSHRELYYGYTF
TRBJ2-3 | TRBV5-8 | CASSLGVRGATDTQYF
TRBJ1-2 | TRBV5-1 | CASSLDREGGYTF
TRBJ2-5 | TRBV5-5 | CASSLESERPHF
TRBJ2-1 | TRBV10-1 | CASSSNRGRFDNEQFF
TRBJ2-7 | TRBV28 | CASSSPGGLYEQYF
TRBJ1-1 | TRBV6-4 | CASRKDRRRTEAFF